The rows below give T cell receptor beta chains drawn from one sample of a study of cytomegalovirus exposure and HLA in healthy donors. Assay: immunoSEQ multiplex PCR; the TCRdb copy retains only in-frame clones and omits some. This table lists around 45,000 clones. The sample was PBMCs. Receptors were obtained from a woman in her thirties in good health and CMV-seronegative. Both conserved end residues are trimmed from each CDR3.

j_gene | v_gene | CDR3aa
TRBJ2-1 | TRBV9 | ASSARISGNSYNEQF
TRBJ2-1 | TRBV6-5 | ASSYTTRNEQF
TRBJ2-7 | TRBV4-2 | ASSQEGSGSAYEQY
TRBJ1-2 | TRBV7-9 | ASSSTRQNNYGYT
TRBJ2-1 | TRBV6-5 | ASSYCSEYNEQF
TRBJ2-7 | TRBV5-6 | ASSGSWGQGNGEQY
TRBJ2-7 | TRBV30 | AWGTLAYEQY
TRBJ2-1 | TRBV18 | ASSPQLADSYNEQF
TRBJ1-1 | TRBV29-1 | SAERSRSTEAF
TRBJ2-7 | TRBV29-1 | SVEDHGTNPYEQY
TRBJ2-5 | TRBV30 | AWSGLAGYETQY
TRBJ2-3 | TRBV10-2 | ASSESTGVPPTDTQY
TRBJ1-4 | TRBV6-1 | ASSGQIEKLF
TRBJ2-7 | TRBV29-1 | SVGAIAGGLGAEQY
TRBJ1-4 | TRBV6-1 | ASSEEEGSNEKLF
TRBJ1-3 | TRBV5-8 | ASTYWSSGNTIY
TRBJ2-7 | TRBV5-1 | ASSLTSGTYEQY
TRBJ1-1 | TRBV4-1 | ASSQDDRDRGFVNTEAF
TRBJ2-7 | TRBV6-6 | ASSHTGGAANEQY
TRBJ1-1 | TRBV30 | AWSIRDSEAF